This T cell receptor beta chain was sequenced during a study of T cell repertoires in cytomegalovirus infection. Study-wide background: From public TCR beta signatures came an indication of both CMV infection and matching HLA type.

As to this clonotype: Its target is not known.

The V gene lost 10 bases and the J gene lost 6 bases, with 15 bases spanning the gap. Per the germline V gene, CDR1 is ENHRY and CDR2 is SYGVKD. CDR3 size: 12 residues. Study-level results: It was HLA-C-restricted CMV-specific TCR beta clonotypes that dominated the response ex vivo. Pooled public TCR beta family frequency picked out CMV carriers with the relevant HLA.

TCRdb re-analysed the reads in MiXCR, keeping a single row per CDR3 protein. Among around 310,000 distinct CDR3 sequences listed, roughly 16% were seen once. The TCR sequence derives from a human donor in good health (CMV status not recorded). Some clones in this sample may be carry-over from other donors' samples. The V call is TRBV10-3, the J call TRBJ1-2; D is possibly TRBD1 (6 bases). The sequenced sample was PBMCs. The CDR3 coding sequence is TGTGCCACCCATCCCGGGGGGCATGGCTACACCTTC. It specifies CATHPGGHGYTF.